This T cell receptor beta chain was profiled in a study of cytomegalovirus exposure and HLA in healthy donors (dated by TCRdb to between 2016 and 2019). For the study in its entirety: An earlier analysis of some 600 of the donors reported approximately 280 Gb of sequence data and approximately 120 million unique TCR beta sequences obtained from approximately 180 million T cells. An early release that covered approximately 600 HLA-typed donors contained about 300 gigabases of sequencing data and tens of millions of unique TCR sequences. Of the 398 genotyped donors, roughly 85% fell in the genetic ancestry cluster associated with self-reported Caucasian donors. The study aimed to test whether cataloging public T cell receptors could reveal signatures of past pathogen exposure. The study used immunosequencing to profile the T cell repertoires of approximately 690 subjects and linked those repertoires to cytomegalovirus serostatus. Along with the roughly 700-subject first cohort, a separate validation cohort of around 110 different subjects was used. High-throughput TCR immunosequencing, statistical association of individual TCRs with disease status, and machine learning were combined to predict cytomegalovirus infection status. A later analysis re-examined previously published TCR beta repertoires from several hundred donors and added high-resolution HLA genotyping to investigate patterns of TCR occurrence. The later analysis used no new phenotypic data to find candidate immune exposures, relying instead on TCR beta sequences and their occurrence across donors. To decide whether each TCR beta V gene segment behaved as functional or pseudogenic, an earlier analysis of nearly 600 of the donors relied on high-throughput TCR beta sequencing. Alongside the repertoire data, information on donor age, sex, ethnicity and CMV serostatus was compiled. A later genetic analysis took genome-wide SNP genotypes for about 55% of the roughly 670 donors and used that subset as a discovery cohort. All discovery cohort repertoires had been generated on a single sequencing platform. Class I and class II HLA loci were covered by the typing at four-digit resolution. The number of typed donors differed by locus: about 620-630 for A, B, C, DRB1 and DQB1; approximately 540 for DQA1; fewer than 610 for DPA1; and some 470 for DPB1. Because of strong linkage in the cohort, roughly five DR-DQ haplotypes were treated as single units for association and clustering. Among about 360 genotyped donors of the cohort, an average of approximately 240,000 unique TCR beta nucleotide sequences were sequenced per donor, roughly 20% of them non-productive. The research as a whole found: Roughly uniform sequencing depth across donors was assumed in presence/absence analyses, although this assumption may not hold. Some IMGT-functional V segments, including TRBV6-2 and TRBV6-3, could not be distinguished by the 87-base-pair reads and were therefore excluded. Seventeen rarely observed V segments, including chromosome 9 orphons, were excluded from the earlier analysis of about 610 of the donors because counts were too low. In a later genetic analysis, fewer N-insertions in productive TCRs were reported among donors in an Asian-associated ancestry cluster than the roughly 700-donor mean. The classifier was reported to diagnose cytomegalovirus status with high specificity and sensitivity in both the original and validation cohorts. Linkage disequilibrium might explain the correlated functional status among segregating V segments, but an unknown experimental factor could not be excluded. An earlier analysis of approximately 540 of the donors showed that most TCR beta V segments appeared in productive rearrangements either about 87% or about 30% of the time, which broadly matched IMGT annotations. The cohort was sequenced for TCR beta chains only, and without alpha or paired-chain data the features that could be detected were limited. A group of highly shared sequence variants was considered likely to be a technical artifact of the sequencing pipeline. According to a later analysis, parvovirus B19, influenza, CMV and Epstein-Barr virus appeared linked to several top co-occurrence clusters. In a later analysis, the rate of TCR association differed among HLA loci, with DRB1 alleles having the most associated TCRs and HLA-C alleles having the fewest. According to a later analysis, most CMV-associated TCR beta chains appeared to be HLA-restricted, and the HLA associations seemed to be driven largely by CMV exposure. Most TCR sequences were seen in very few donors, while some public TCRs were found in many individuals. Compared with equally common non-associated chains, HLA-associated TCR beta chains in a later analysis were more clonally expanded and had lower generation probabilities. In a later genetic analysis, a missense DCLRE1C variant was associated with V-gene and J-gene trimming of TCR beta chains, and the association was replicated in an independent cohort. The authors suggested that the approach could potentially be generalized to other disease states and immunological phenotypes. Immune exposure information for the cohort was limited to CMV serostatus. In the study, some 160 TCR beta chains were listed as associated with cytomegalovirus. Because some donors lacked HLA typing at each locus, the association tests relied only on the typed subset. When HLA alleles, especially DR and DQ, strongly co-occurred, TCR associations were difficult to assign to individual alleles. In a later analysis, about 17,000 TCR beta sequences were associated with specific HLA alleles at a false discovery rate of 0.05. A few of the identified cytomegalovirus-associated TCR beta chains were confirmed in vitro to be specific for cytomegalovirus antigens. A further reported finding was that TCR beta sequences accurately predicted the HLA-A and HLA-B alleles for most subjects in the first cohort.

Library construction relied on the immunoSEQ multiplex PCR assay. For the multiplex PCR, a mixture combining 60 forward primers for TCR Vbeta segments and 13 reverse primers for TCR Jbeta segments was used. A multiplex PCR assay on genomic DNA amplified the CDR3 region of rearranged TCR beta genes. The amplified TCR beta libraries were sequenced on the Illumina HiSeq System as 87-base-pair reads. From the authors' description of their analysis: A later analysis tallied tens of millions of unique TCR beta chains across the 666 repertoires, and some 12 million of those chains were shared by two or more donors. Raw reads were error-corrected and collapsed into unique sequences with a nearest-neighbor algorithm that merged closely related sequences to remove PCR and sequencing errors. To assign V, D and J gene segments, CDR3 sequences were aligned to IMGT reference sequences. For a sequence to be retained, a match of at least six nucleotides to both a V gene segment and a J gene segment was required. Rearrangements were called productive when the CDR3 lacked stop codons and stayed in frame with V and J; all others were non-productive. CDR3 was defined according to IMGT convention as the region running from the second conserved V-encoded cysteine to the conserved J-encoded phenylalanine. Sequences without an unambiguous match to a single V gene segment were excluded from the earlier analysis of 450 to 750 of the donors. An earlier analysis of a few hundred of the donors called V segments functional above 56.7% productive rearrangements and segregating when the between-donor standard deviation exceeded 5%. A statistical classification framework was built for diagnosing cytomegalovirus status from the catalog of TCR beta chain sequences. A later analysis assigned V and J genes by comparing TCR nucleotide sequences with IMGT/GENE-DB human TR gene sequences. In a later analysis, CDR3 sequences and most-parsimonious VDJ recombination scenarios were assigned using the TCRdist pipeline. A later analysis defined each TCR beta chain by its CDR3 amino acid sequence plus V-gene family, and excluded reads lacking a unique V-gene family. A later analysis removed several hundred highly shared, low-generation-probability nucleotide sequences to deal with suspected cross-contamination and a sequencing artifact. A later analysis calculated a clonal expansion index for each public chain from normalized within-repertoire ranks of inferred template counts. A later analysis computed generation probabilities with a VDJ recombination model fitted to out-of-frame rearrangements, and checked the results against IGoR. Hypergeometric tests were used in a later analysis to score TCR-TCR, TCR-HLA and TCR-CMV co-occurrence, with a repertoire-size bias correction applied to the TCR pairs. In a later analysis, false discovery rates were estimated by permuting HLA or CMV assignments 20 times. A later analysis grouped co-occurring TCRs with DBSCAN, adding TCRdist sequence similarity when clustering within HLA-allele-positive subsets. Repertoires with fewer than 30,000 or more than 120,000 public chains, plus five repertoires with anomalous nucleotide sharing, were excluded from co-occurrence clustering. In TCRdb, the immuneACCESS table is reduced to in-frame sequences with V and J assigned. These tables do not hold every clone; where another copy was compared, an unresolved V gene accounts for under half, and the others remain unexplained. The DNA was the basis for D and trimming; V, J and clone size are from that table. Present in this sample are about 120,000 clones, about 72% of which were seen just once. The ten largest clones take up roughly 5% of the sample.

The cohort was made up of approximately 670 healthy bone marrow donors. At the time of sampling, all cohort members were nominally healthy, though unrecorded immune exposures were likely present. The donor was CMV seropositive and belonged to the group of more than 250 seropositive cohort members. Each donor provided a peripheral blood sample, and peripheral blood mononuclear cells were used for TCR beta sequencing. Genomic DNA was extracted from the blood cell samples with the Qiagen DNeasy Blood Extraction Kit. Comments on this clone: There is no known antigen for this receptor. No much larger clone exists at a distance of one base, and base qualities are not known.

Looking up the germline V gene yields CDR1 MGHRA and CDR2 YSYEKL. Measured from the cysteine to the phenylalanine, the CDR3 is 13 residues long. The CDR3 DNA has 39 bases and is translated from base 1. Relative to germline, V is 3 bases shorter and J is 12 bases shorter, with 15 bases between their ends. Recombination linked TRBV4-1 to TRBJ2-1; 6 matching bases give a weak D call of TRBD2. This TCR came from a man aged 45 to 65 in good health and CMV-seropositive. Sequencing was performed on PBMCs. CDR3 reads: CASSQRTTGGQFF. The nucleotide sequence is TGCGCCAGCAGCCAGAGAACGACCGGGGGGCAGTTCTTC.